This paragraph covers one TCR beta chain sequence. Time point of the sample: persistent/refractory GD, antithyroid drugs over 5 years with positive TRAb. The authors made the TCR library using RNA they extracted from PBMCs. As collected, the peripheral blood samples measured approximately 10 milliliters each and went into EDTA tubes. V gave up 2 bases and J gave up 4 bases; unmatched junction bases: 7. Germline V gene lookup returns CDR1 DFQATT and CDR2 SNEGSKA (reference sequence). The CDR3 loop spans 16 amino acids. This entry belongs to a study of regulatory T cells in long-lasting Graves disease. To make TCR beta libraries, researchers used iRepertoire HTBI primers and Arm-PCR of CDR3 regions. One entry per CDR3 protein, called by TCRdb with MiXCR from the multiplex PCR reads. The sample carries roughly 490,000 distinct CDR3 sequences, 22% recorded once.

The sample consisted of peripheral blood mononuclear cells (PBMCs), taken when the disease was refractory, from a patient treated with antithyroid drugs. The sequence derives from a female donor with Graves disease. This rearrangement joins TRBV20-1 to TRBJ2-7; 14 nucleotides match TRBD2. CDR3 bases: TGCAGTGCTAGAACCCCGGGACTAGCGGGAGTATACGAGCAGTACTTC. Translation: CSARTPGLAGVYEQYF.